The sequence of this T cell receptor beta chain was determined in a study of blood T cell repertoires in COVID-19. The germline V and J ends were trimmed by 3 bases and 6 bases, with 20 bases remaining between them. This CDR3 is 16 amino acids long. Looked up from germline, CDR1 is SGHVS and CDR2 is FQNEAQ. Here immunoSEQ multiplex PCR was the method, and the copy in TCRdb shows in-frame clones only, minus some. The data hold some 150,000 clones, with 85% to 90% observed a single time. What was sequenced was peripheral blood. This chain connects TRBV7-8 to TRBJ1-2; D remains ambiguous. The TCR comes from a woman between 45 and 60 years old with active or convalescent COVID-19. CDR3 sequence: CASSFGLIGIWDGYTF. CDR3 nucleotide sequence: TGTGCCAGCAGCTTCGGACTTATTGGTATATGGGATGGCTACACCTTC. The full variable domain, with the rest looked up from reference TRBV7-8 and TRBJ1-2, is GAGVSQSPRYKVAKRGQDVALRCDPISGHVSLFWYQQALGQGPEFLTYFQNEAQLDKSGLPSDRFFAERPEGSVSTLKIQRTQQEDSAVYLCASSFGLIGIWDGYTFGSGTRLTVV.